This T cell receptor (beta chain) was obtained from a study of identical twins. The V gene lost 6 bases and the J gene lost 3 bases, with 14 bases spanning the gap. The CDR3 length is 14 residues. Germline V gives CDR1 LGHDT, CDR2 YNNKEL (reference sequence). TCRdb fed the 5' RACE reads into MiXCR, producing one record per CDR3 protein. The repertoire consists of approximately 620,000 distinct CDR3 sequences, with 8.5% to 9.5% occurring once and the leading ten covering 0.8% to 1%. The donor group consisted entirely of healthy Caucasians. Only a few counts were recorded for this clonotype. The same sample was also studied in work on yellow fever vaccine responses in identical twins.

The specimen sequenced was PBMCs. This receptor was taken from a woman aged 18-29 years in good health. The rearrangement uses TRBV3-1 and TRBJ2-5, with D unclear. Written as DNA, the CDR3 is TGTGCCAGCAGTAGAGGAGTCGGAGAAGAGACCCAGTACTTC. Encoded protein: CASSRGVGEETQYF.